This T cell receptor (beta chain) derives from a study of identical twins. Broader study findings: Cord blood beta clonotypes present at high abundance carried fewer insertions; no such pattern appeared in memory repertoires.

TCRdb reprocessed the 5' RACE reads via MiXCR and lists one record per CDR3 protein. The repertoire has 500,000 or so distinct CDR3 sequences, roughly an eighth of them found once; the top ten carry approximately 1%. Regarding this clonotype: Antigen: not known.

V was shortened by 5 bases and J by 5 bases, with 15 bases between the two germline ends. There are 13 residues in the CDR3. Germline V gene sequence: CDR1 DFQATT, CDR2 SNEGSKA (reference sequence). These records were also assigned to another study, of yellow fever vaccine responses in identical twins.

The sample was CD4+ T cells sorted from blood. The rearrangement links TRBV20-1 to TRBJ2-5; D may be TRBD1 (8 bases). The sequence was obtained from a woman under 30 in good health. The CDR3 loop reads CSALQGGRETQYF. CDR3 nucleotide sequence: TGCAGTGCTCTACAGGGGGGGCGGGAGACCCAGTACTTC.